This TCR beta chain was recorded in a study of read filtering for tumor transcriptome and immune sequencing. V shed 0 bases and J 4 bases; nucleotides not matched to a gene: 7. CDR3 size: 17 residues. Looked up from germline, CDR1 is SQVTM and CDR2 is ANQGSEA. Molecular barcoded adaptors covering alpha/delta and beta/gamma chains were used on 400 ng RNA. MiXCR, applied by TCRdb to the reads, yields one record per CDR3 protein. This table has over 80,000 distinct CDR3 sequences, around an eighth appearing once. This clonotype was seen many times. The chain carries TRBV29-1 and TRBJ2-6; 9 bases map to TRBD2. The clonotype comes from a donor at least 40 years old with multiple myeloma. The sequenced material came from a population of CD138-negative cells sorted from bone marrow. CDR3 sequence: CSVEDLREGRGANVLTF. The CDR3 DNA reads as TGCAGCGTTGAAGATTTGCGGGAGGGCCGCGGGGCCAACGTCCTGACTTTC.